The sequence of this TCR beta chain was determined in a study of T cell changes during pregnancy in multiple sclerosis. Only in-frame clones appear in the TCRdb table, and some are missing; sequencing was by immunoSEQ multiplex PCR. The sample carries 50,000 or so clones, roughly 93% recorded once. Between the trimmed V and J ends, which lost 4 bases and 0 bases, there was a span of 13 bases. This CDR3 is built from 16 residues. Germline V lookup: CDR1 SQVTM, CDR2 ANQGSEA. This TCR came from a female donor with multiple sclerosis, enrolled in a pregnancy study. V usage is TRBV29-1 and J usage is TRBJ2-6; D gene uncertain. The specimen comprised peripheral blood, sampled in the second trimester of pregnancy. The CDR3 bases are TGCAGCGTTGTAGCAGAACCAAGCTCTGGGGCCAACGTCCTGACTTTC. Amino acid sequence: CSVVAEPSSGANVLTF.